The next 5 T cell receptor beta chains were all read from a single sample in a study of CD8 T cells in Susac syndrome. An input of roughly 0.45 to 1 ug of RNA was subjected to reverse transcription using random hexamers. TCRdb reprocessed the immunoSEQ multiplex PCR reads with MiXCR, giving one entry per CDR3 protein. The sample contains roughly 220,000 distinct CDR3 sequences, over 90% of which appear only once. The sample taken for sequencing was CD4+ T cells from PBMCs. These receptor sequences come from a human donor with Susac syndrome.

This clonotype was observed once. The CDR3 DNA is TGTGCCAGCAGCCATAAGGTCGAAACAACTAATGAAAAACTGTTTTTT. Its translation: CASSHKVETTNEKLFF. The rearrangement uses TRBV12-3 or TRBV12-4 and TRBJ1-4; unclear D gene. Deletions cut 6 bases from V and 0 bases from J, with 14 bases between. The CDR3 has 16 residues.

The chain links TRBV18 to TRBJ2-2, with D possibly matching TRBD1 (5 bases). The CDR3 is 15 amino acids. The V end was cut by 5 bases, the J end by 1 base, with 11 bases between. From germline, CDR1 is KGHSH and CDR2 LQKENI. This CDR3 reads CASSWGVKNTGELFF. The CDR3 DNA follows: TGTGCCAGCTCATGGGGCGTAAAGAACACCGGGGAGCTGTTTTTT.

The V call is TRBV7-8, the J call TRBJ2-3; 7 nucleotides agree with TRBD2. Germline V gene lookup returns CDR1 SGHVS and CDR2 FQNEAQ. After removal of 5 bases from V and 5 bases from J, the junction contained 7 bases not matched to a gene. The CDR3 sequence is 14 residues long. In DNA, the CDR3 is TGTGCCAGCAGCCTCCGGGACTACGGAGATACGCAGTATTTT. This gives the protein CASSLRDYGDTQYF.

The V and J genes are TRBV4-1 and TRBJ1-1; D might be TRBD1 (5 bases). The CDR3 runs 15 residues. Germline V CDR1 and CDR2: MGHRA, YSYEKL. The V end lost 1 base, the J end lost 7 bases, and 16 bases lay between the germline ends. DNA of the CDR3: TGCGCCAGCAGCCAAGGCGGGCAGGGAGGATTTGAAGCTTTCTTT. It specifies CASSQGGQGGFEAFF.

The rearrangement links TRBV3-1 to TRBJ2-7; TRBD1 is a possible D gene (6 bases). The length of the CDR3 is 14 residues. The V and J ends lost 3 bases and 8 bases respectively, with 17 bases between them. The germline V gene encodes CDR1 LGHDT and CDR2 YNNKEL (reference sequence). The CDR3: CASSHLSRDIQQYF. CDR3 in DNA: TGTGCCAGCAGCCACCTGAGCAGGGACATTCAGCAGTACTTC.